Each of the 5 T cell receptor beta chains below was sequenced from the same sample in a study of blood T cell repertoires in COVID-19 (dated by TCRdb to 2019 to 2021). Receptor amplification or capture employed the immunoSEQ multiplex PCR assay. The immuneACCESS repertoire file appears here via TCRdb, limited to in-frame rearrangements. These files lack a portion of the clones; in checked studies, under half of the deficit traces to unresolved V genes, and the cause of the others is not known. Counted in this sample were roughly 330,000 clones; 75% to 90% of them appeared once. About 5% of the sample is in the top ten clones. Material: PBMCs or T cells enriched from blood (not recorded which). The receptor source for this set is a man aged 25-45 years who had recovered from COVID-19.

As DNA, the CDR3 is TGCGCCAGCAGCTACGACGGGGGCACCGGGGAGCTGTTTTTT. This gives the protein CASSYDGGTGELFF. This sequence joins TRBV5-1 and TRBJ2-2; the D gene is possibly TRBD2 (6 bases). CDR1 and CDR2 from the germline V gene are SGHRS and YFSETQ. This CDR3 has 14 amino acids. V was shortened by 3 bases and J by 4 bases, with 10 bases between the two germline ends.

Written as DNA, the CDR3 is TGTGCCAGCAGTTTTTCTCGCTCCAGGGGTCACACTGAAGCTTTCTTT. Its protein is CASSFSRSRGHTEAFF. The gene calls are TRBV28 and TRBJ1-1; possibly TRBD1 for D (6 bases). Germline V gene lookup returns CDR1 MDHEN and CDR2 SYDVKM. Trimming pared 3 bases from V and 3 bases from J, leaving 17 bases between. This CDR3 comprises 16 residues.

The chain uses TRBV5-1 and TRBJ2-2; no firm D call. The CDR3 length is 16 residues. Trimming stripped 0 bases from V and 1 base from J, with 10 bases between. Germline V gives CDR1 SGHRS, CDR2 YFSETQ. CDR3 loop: CASSLAPTGNTGELFF. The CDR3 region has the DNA TGCGCCAGCAGCTTGGCTCCTACCGGGAACACCGGGGAGCTGTTTTTT.

The CDR3 protein is CASSALGRGGSGELFF. The CDR3 DNA reads TGTGCCAGCAGCGCCCTTGGACGGGGGGGATCCGGGGAGCTGTTTTTT. The chain employs TRBV13 and TRBJ2-2; 8 bases agree with TRBD2. J gave up 6 bases and V 5 bases, and 11 bases lay outside the gene matches. The length of the CDR3 is 16 residues. In germline, CDR1 is PRHDT, CDR2 FYEKMQ (reference sequence).

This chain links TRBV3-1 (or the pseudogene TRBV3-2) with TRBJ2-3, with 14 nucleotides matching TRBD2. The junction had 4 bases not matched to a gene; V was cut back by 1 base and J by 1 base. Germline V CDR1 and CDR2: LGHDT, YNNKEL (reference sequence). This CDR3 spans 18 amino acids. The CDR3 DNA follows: TGTGCCAGCAGCCAAGGAGGACTAGCGGGGGGAGGCACAGATACGCAGTATTTT. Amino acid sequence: CASSQGGLAGGGTDTQYF.